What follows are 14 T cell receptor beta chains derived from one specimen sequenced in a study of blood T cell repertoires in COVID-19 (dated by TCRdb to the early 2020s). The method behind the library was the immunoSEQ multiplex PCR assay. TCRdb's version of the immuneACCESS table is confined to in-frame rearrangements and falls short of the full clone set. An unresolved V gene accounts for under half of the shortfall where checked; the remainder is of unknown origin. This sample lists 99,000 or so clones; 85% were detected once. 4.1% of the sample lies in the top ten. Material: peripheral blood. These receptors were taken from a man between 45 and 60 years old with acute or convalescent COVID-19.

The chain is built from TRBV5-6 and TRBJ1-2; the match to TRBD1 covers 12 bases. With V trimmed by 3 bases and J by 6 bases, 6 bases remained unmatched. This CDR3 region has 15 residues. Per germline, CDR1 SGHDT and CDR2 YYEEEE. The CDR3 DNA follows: TGTGCCAGCAGCTCGGGGGACAGGGGGCCGGATGGCTACACCTTC. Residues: CASSSGDRGPDGYTF.

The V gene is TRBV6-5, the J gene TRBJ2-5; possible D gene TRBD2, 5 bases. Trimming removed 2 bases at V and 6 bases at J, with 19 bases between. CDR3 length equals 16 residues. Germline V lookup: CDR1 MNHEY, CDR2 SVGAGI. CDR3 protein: CASSYEQVDWWQTQYF. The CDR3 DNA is TGTGCCAGCAGTTACGAACAAGTGGACTGGTGGCAGACCCAGTACTTC.

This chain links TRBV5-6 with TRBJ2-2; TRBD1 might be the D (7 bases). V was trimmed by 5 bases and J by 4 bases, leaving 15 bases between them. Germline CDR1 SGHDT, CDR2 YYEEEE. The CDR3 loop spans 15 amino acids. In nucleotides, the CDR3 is TGTGCCAGCAGTGGCGGACAGGAGGGCACCGGGGAGCTGTTTTTT. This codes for CASSGGQEGTGELFF.

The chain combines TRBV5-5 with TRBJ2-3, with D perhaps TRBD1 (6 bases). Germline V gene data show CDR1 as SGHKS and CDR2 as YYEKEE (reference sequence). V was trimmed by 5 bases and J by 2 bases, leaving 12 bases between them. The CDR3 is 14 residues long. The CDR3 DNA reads TGTGCCAGCAGTTCTAGGACAGCCACAGATACGCAGTATTTT. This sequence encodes CASSSRTATDTQYF.

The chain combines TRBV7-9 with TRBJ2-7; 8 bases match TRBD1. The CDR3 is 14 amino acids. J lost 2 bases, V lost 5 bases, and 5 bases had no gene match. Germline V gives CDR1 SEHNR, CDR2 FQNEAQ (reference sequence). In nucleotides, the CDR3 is TGTGCCAGCAGCCAGCAGGGACAGGCCTACGAGCAGTACTTC. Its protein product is CASSQQGQAYEQYF.

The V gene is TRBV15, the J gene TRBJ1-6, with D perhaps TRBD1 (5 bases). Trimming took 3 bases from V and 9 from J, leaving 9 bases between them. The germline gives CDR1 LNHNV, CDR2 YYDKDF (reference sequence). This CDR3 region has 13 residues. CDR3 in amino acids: CATSRNTGSPLHF. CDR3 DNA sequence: TGTGCCACCAGCAGGAATACAGGTTCACCCCTCCACTTT.

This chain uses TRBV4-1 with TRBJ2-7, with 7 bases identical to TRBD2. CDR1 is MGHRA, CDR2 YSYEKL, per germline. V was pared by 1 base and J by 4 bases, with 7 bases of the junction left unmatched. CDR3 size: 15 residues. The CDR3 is CASSQGSASGYEQYF. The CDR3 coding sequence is TGCGCCAGCAGCCAAGGTTCGGCTAGCGGATACGAGCAGTACTTC.

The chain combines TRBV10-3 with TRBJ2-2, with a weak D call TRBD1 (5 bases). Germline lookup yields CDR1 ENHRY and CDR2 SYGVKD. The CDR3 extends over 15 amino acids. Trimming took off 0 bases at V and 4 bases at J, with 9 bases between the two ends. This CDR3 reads CAISESATVTGELFF. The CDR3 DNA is TGTGCCATCAGTGAGTCAGCGACAGTCACCGGGGAGCTGTTTTTT.

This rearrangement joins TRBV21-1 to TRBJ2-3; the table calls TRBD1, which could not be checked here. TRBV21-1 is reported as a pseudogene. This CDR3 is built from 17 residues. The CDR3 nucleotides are TGTGCCAGCAGCAAAAGCCCCGGGACAGTTTTCACAGATACGCAGTATTTT. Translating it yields CASSKSPGTVFTDTQYF.

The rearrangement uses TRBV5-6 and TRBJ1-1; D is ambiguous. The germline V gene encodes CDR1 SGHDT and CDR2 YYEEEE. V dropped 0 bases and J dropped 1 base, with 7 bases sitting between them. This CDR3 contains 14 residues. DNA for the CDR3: TGTGCCAGCAGCTTGGCAGGAAGGAACACTGAAGCTTTCTTT. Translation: CASSLAGRNTEAFF.

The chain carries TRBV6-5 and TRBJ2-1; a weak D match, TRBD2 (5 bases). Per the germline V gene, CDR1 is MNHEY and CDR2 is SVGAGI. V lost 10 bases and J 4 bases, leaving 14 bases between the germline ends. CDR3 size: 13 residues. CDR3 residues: CATRSRGYNEQFF. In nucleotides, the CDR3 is TGTGCCACTCGATCCCGGGGTTACAATGAGCAGTTCTTC.

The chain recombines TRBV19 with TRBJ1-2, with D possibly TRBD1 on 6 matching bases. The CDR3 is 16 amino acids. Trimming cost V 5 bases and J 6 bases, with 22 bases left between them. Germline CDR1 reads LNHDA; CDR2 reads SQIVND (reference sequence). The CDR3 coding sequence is TGTGCCAGTAGTCTTTCCTTATTTGGGGGCAGGGATGGCTACACCTTC. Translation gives CASSLSLFGGRDGYTF.

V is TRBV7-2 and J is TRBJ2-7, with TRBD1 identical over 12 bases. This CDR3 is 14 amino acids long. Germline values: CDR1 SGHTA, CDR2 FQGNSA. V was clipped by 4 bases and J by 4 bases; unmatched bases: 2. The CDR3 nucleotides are TGTGCCAGCAGCTCGGGACAGGGGGCTTACGAGCAGTACTTC. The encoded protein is CASSSGQGAYEQYF.

CDR3 bases: TGTGCCAGCAGCTTATTCCAGATCGCAACTAATGAAAAACTGTTTTTT. Residues: CASSLFQIATNEKLFF. The rearrangement joins TRBV7-3 to TRBJ1-4; the D is unclear. The CDR3 consists of 16 residues. CDR1 is SGHTA, CDR2 FQGTGA, per germline. Deletions cut 2 bases from V and 0 bases from J, with 10 bases between.